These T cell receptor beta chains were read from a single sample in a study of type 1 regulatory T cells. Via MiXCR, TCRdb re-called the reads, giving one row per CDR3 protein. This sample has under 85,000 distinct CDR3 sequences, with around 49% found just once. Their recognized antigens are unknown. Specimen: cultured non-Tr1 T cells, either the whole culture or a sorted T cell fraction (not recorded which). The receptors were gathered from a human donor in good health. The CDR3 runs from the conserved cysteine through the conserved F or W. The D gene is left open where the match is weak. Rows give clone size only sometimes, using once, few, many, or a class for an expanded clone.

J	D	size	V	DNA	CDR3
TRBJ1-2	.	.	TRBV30	TGTGCCTGGACAGGGGAGATTAACTATGGCTACACCTTC	CAWTGEINYGYTF
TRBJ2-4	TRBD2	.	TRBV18	TGTGCCAGCTCCCCCGACAGCGGGGTAGTCAAAAACATTCAGTACTTC	CASSPDSGVVKNIQYF
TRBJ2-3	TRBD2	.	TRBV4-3	TGCGCCAGCAGCCAAGATCGGGGTAGCGGGGGGTCAGATACGCAGTATTTT	CASSQDRGSGGSDTQYF
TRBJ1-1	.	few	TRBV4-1	TGCGCCAGCAAGCCCGGGCAGTCGGGTGAAGCTTTCTTT	CASKPGQSGEAFF
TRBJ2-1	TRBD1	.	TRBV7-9	TGTGCCGGCAGCTTAGAGGGGGCCGAGTTCTTC	CAGSLEGAEFF
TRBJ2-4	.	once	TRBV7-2	TGTGCCAGCAGCTCCGGTCGGTCAAGGGGAAGCAAAAACATTCAGTACTTC	CASSSGRSRGSKNIQYF
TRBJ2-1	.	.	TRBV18	TGTGCCAGCTCACCATACCATTCGGAAAATGAGCAGTTCTTC	CASSPYHSENEQFF
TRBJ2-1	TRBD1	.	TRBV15	TGTGCCACCAGCAGAGATAATCGGACAGGGGGTACCGATGAGCAGTTCTTC	CATSRDNRTGGTDEQFF
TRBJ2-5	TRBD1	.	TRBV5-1	TGCGCCAGCAGCTTGGCTCCAAATACAGGGGGAGAGACCCAGTACTTC	CASSLAPNTGGETQYF
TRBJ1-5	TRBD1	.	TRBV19	TGTGCCAGTAGCCAGGGGGGACAGGGGGCTCAGCCCCAGCATTTT	CASSQGGQGAQPQHF
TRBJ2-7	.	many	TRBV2	TGTGCCAGCAGTGAAGTTCTCGAGCAGTACTTC	CASSEVLEQYF
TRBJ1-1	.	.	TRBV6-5	TGTGCCAGCAGTTACGCAGGACCCATGAACACTGAAGCTTTCTTT	CASSYAGPMNTEAFF
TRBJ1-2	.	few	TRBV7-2	TGTGCCAGCAGCTTAGGCCCCACCCATGGCTACACCTTC	CASSLGPTHGYTF
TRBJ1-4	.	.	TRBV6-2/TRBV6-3	TGTGCCAGCAGTTACGAAATTGGCGGCAAAAATGAAAAACTGTTTTTT	CASSYEIGGKNEKLFF
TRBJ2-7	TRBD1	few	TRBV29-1	TGCAGCGCTTTCCCCGGGACAGGGGGCAACGAGCAGTACTTC	CSAFPGTGGNEQYF
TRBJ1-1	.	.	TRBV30	TGTGCCTGGAGTGGGGCAGGGCGGGAGGCTGAAGCTTTCTTT	CAWSGAGREAEAFF
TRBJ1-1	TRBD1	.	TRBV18	TGTGCCAGCTCACCATCCAGGGGGCGAAGGAACACTGAAGCTTTCTTT	CASSPSRGRRNTEAFF
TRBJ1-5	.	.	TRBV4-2	TGTGCCAGCAGCCAAGAGAGTGGGGGAAGCAATCAGCCCCAGCATTTT	CASSQESGGSNQPQHF
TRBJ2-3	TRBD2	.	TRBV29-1	TGCAGCGTTCCAACTAGCGCGAGAGATACGCAGTATTTT	CSVPTSARDTQYF
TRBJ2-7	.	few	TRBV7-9	TGTGCCAGCAGCTCCTCCGGGCCACCCTACGAGCAGTACTTC	CASSSSGPPYEQYF
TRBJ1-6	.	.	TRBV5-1	TGCGCCAGCAGCTTGGCCCAAAATTCACCCCTCCACTTT	CASSLAQNSPLHF
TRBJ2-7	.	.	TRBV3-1	TGTGCCAGCAGCCAAGCATCTCGCGAGCAGTACTTC	CASSQASREQYF
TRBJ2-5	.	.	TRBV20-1	TGCAGTGCCCCACCCGGGGCGGAGAAACAAGAGACCCAGTACTTC	CSAPPGAEKQETQYF
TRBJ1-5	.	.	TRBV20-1	TGCAGTGCTAGAGATACGTCCTACAATCAGCCCCAGCATTTT	CSARDTSYNQPQHF
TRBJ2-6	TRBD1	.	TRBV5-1	TGCGCCAGCAGCTTGGGTCCCGAGACAGGGGGCACTGGGGCCAACGTCCTGACTTTC	CASSLGPETGGTGANVLTF
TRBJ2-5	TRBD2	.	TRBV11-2	TGTGCCAGCAGCCTCACGATGGAATTCGGGGGGGCCCAAGAGACCCAGTACTTC	CASSLTMEFGGAQETQYF
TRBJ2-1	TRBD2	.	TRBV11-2	TGTGCCAGCAGCTTAGGCGGGAGGAGACTAGCGGGGTTCCCCTCCTACAATGAGCAGTTCTTC	CASSLGGRRLAGFPSYNEQFF
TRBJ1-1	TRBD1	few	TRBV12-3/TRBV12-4	TGTGCCAGCAGACGGACAGGGAACACTGAAGCTTTCTTT	CASRRTGNTEAFF
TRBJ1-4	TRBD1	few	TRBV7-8	TGTGCCAGCAGGCGACAGGGAGGGTTACGGGCTAATGAAAAACTGTTTTTT	CASRRQGGLRANEKLFF
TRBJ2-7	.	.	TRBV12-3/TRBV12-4	TGTGCCAGCAGTTTACTAGCTCTTAGCGAGCAGTACTTC	CASSLLALSEQYF
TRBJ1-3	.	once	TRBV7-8	TGTGCCAGCAGCTTAACGGGACCAACAGGAATTTCCGGAAACACCATATATTTT	CASSLTGPTGISGNTIYF
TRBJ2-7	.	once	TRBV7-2	TGTGCCAGCAGCTTAGAGCAGCGGGCCACGGGCGAGCAGTACTTC	CASSLEQRATGEQYF
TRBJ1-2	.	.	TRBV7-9	TGTGCCAGCAGCCGACCGAGTCTCAACTTC	CASSRPSLNF
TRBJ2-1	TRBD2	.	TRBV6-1	TGTGCCAGCAGTCTAGGGACTAGCGGGGGGAGAAGAAGCTCCTACAATGAGCAGTTCTTC	CASSLGTSGGRRSSYNEQFF
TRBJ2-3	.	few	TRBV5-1	TGCGCCAGCAGCTTGGCCTCTCGACGGGGGGCGGGAGATACGCAGTATTTT	CASSLASRRGAGDTQYF
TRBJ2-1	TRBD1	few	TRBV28	TGTGCCAGCAGTTACCGGGACAGGAAAACCAATGAGCAGTTCTTC	CASSYRDRKTNEQFF
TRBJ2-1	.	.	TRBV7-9	TGTGCCAGCAGCTTAAGAAGCGGGTACAATGAGCAGTTCTTC	CASSLRSGYNEQFF
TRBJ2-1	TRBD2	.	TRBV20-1	TGCAGTGCTAGAGATCTGCCGGGGGGGCGGAATGAGCAGTTCTTC	CSARDLPGGRNEQFF
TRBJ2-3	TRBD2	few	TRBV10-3	TGTGCCATCAGTGAGATACGCGGGGGGGCGTATACGCAGTATTTT	CAISEIRGGAYTQYF
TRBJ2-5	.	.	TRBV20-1	TGCAGTGCCGCCGGACAGATCCAAGAGACCCAGTACTTC	CSAAGQIQETQYF
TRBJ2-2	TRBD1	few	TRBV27	TGTGCCAGCAGTAAAACCCCGGGACAGTCAGGGGCCGGGGAGCTGTTTTTT	CASSKTPGQSGAGELFF
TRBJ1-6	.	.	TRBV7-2	TGTGCCAGCAGCTTATATGGACAGAATAATTCACCCCTCCACTTT	CASSLYGQNNSPLHF
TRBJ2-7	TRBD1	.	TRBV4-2	TGTGCCAGCAGCCAGACGGGACAGGGAATCTACGAGCAGTACTTC	CASSQTGQGIYEQYF
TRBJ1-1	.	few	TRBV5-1	TGCGCCAGCAGCTTGGAAGACATGTTGGTCACTGAAGCTTTCTTT	CASSLEDMLVTEAFF
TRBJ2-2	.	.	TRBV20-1	TGCAGTGCTAGGCAGGCGAACACCGGGGAGCTGTTTTTT	CSARQANTGELFF
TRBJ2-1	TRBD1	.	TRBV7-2	TGTGCCAGCAGCCTACGACAGGGGCCCTACAATGAGCAGTTCTTC	CASSLRQGPYNEQFF
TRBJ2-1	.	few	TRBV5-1	TGCGCCAGCAGCTTGGCACAGATCAATGAGCAGTTCTTC	CASSLAQINEQFF
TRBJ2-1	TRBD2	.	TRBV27	TGTGCCAGCAGTTTATCGAGGAGTAGCGGGGGGGCATATGGAGGGAATGAGCAGTTCTTC	CASSLSRSSGGAYGGNEQFF
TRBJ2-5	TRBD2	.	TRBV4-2	TGTGCCAGCAGCCAAGATAGGCGGGGGTCGTTAACGGAGACCCAGTACTTC	CASSQDRRGSLTETQYF
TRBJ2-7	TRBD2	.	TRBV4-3	TGCGCCAGCAGCCAAGATGGTCTGGCGGGGGCCTACGAGCAGTACTTC	CASSQDGLAGAYEQYF
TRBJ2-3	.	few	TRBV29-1	TGCAGCGTCGCCGAAGGGGGCGCGGGGGGGTATTTT	CSVAEGGAGGYF
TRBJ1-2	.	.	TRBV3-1	TGTGCCAGCAGCCTCAAGACTGGGGGTGACTATGGCTACACCTTC	CASSLKTGGDYGYTF
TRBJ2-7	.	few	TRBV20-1	TGCAGTGCTAGGGAAAATCTAGCCTACGAGCAGTACTTC	CSARENLAYEQYF
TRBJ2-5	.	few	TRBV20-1	TGCAGTGCTAAGGTTTCGGAGACCCAGTACTTC	CSAKVSETQYF
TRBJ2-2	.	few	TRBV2	TGTGCCAGCAGTCCTGACACCGGGGAGCTGTTTTTT	CASSPDTGELFF
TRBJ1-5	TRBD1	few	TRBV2	TGTGCCAGCAGGGGACAGACGAATCAGCCCCAGCATTTT	CASRGQTNQPQHF